A single sample gave rise to the 7 T cell receptor beta chains below, sequenced in a study of blood T cell repertoires in COVID-19. Sequencing used immunoSEQ multiplex PCR; TCRdb keeps in-frame clones, though not all of them. The table shows about 120,000 clones, with approximately 81% occurring only once. The sample was peripheral blood. The receptors come from a man in his fifties or sixties with acute or convalescent COVID-19.

This clone was counted once. The chain carries TRBV7-8 and TRBJ2-7; a possible D gene is TRBD2 (6 bases). The CDR3 contains 13 residues. Germline V CDR1 and CDR2: SGHVS, FQNEAQ. The V end lost 6 bases, the J end lost 5 bases, and 14 bases lay between the germline ends. DNA for the CDR3: TGTGCCAGCAGTTTTACTAGCCGGGACGAGCAGTACTTC. Amino acids: CASSFTSRDEQYF. Drawing the rest from reference TRBV7-8 and TRBJ2-7, the complete variable domain is GAGVSQSPRYKVAKRGQDVALRCDPISGHVSLFWYQQALGQGPEFLTYFQNEAQLDKSGLPSDRFFAERPEGSVSTLKIQRTQQEDSAVYLCASSFTSRDEQYFGPGTRLTVT.

The chain is built from TRBV4-2 and TRBJ2-2, with 7 positions matching TRBD1. Germline V gives CDR1 LGHNA, CDR2 YNFKEQ. J was trimmed by 3 bases and V by 3 bases; bases with no gene match: 4. The CDR3 consists of 15 residues. The CDR3 region is CASSQTDRDTGELFF. CDR3 DNA sequence: TGTGCCAGCAGCCAGACTGACAGGGACACCGGGGAGCTGTTTTTT.

The V gene is TRBV7-2, the J gene TRBJ2-7, with D possibly matching TRBD2 (5 bases). Trimming took 5 bases from V and 7 from J, leaving 18 bases between them. CDR1 and CDR2 from the germline V gene are SGHTA and FQGNSA. This CDR3 spans 14 amino acids. The CDR3 coding sequence is TGTGCCAGCAGCCCGTATGGGAGACCCCAGGAGCAGTACTTC. It encodes CASSPYGRPQEQYF.

The chain recombines TRBV20-1 with TRBJ2-7; the D gene is possibly TRBD1 (6 bases). Germline V gene lookup returns CDR1 DFQATT and CDR2 SNEGSKA (reference sequence). The V end was cut by 3 bases, the J end by 4 bases, with 19 bases between. This CDR3 is 15 amino acids long. DNA for the CDR3: TGCAGTGCTAGTCCCACCCGGGACATTCTTTACGAGCAGTACTTC. Amino acids: CSASPTRDILYEQYF.

The V and J genes are TRBV19 and TRBJ1-4, with D uncertain. Germline V CDR1 and CDR2: LNHDA, SQIVND (reference sequence). The germline V and J ends were trimmed by 4 bases and 8 bases, with 5 bases remaining between them. The CDR3 has 11 residues. CDR3 nucleotide sequence: TGTGCCAGTAGTACGAGGGAAAAACTGTTTTTT. It translates to CASSTREKLFF. Full variable domain (outside the CDR3, taken from reference TRBV19 and TRBJ1-4): DGGITQSPKYLFRKEGQNVTLSCEQNLNHDAMYWYRQDPGQGLRLIYYSQIVNDFQKGDIAEGYSVSREKKESFPLTVTSAQKNPTAFYLCASSTREKLFFGSGTQLSVL.

The rearrangement uses TRBV7-9 and TRBJ2-7; a weak D match, TRBD2 (6 bases). V was shortened by 5 bases and J by 2 bases, with 28 bases between the two germline ends. The CDR3 contains 19 residues. Germline CDR1 is SEHNR and CDR2 is FQNEAQ (reference sequence). The CDR3 loop reads CASSGEFGVWDGGAYEQYF. The CDR3 DNA reads as TGTGCCAGCAGCGGCGAATTTGGGGTCTGGGACGGAGGGGCCTACGAGCAGTACTTC.

This clone showed up just once. The chain is built from TRBV5-4 and TRBJ2-3; 11 bases line up with TRBD2. The germline V gene has CDR1 SGHNT and CDR2 YYREEE (reference sequence). Trimming at V came to 3 bases and at J to 2 bases, leaving 5 bases not matched to a gene. The CDR3 length is 16 residues. The CDR3 DNA reads TGTGCCAGCAGCTCACTAGCGGGGGTTTACACAGATACGCAGTATTTT. It specifies CASSSLAGVYTDTQYF.